This TCR beta chain was found in a study of T cells after yellow fever vaccination. Study-wide points: One caveat is that FACS-sorted repertoires could contain abundant clonotypes contaminating from the bulk population. At 95% to 98% for CD4 and almost 90% for CD8, most primary-vaccination clones showed up again after the booster. The secondary T-cell response peaked on day 5, not day 15, but was weaker.

Concerning this clonotype: As yet, its antigen is unknown.

V shed 6 bases, J shed 6 bases, and the junction held 7 bases outside the gene matches. The CDR3 length is 13 residues. CDR1 is MDHEN and CDR2 is SYDVKM in the germline V gene. The authors made TCR cDNA by 5'RACE template switching, adding a universal primer site and UMIs. TCRdb re-called the 5' RACE reads through MiXCR, storing one row per CDR3 protein. The sample has some 160,000 distinct CDR3 sequences, roughly 9% seen once. The starting material was CD8+ T cells sorted from PBMCs, obtained 45 days after the yellow fever booster vaccination. The TCR originated in a man between 18 and 29 years old who received the YFV17D yellow fever vaccine. The chain combines TRBV28 with TRBJ1-1; 7 bases match TRBD1. The CDR3: CASRARDSPEAFF. CDR3 nucleotide sequence: TGTGCCAGCAGGGCAAGGGACAGCCCTGAAGCTTTCTTT.